This TCR beta chain was identified in a study of early T cells in non-severe SARS-CoV-2 infection. TCRdb analysed the 5' RACE reads with MiXCR anew, one entry per CDR3 protein. The table shows roughly 75,000 distinct CDR3 sequences, with around 11% occurring only once. The CDR3 is 16 residues long. Germline V lookup: CDR1 MGHRA, CDR2 YSYEKL. V was pared by 3 bases and J by 0 bases, with 8 bases of the junction left unmatched. The sequence was obtained from an adult who was a healthcare worker with PCR-confirmed SARS-CoV-2 infection or an uninfected control (not recorded which). Sequencing was done on a sample of whole blood. The chain has TRBV4-1 and TRBJ2-7, with 7 bases fitting TRBD2. The CDR3 spells CASSHQEAGTSYEQYF. The CDR3 coding sequence is TGCGCCAGCAGCCACCAGGAAGCGGGGACCTCCTACGAGCAGTACTTC.